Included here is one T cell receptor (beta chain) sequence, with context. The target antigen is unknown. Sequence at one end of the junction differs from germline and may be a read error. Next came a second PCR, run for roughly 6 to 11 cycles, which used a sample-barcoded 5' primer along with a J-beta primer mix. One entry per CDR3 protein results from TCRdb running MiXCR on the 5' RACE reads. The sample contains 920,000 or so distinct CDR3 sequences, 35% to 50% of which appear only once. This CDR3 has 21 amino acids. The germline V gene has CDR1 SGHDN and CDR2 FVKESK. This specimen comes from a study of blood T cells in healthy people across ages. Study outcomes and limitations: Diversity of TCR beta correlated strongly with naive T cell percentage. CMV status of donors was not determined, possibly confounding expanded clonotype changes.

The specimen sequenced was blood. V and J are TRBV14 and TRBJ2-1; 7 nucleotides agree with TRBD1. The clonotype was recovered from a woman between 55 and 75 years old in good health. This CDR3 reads CAGSQDLGSWARQGFSNEQFF. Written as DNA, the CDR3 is TGTGCCGGCAGCCAAGATTTAGGCTCATGGGCCCGACAGGGATTCTCCAATGAGCAGTTCTTC.